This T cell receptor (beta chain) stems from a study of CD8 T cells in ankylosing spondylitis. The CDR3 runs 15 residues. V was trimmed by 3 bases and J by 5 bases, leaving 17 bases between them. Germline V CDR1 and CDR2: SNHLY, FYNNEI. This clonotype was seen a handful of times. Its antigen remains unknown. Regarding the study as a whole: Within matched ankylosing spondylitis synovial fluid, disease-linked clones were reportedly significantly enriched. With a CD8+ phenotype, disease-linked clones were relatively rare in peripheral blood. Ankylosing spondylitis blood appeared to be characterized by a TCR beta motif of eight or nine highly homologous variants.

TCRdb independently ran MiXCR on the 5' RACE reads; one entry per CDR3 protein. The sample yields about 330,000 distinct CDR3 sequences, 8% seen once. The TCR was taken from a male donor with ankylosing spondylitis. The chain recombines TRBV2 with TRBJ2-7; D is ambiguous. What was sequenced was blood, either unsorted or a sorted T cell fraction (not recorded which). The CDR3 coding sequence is TGTGCCAGCAGTGAGAGAACCCCCCAAACGGACGAGCAGTACTTC. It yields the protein CASSERTPQTDEQYF.